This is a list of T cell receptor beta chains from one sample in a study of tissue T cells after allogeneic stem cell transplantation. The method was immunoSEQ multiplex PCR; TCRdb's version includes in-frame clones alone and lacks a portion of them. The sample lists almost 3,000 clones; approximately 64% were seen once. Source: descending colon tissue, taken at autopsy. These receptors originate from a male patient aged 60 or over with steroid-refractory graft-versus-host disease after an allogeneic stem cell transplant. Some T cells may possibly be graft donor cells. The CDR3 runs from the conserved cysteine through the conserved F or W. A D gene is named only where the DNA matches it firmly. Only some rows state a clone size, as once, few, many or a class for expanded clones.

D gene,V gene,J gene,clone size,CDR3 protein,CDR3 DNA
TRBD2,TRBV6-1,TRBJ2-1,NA,CASSEGLAGSEQFF,TGTGCCAGCAGTGAAGGACTAGCGGGGTCTGAGCAGTTCTTC
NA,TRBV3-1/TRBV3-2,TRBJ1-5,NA,CASSQDIDQPQHF,TGTGCCAGCAGCCAAGACATCGATCAGCCCCAGCATTTT
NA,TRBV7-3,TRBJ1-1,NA,CASSLKRDTEAFF,TGTGCCAGCAGCTTAAAGAGGGATACTGAAGCTTTCTTT
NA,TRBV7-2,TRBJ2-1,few,CASSLDQLNEQFF,TGTGCCAGCAGCTTAGATCAACTTAATGAGCAGTTCTTC
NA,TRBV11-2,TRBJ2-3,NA,CASSPRLSPAGDTQYF,TGTGCCAGCAGCCCTCGCTTATCCCCGGCAGGAGATACGCAGTATTTT
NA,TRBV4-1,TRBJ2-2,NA,CASSQDRSTGELFF,TGCGCCAGCAGCCAAGATAGAAGCACCGGGGAGCTGTTTTTT
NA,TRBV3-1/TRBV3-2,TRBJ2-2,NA,CASSQVRGELFF,TGTGCCAGCAGCCAAGTAAGAGGGGAGCTGTTTTTT
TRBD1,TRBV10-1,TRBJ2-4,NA,CASRGTGVSAKNIQYF,TGCGCCAGCAGGGGGACAGGGGTTTCGGCCAAAAACATTCAGTACTTC
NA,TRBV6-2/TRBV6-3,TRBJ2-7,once,CASSLRYEQYF,TGTGCCAGCAGCCTTCGGTACGAGCAGTACTTC
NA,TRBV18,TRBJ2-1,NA,CASSQTGEGEQFF,TGTGCCAGCTCCCAGACAGGGGAGGGCGAGCAGTTCTTC
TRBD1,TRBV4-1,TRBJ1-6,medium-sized,CASSMGAGTGGFSPLHF,TGCGCCAGCAGCATGGGGGCCGGGACAGGGGGCTTTTCACCCCTCCACTTT
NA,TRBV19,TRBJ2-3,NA,CASSSRVQGDTQYF,TGTGCCAGTAGTTCCCGGGTTCAGGGAGATACGCAGTATTTT
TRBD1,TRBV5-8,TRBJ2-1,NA,CASSWRRQGENEQFF,TGTGCCAGCAGCTGGAGGAGACAGGGAGAGAATGAGCAGTTCTTC
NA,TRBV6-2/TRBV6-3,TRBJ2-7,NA,CASSTARDGYEQYF,TGTGCCAGCAGTACAGCCCGGGACGGGTACGAGCAGTACTTC
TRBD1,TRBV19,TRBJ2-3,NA,CASSTQGGTDTQYF,TGTGCCAGTAGTACTCAGGGGGGCACAGATACGCAGTATTTT
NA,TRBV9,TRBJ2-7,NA,CAEYRTDEQYF,TGTGCCGAATACAGGACAGACGAGCAGTACTTC
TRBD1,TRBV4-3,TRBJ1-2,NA,CASSTPGTGFGYTF,TGCGCCAGCAGCACTCCCGGGACAGGGTTTGGCTACACCTTC
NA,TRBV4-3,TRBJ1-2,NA,CASSQDRDPNYGYTF,TGCGCCAGCAGCCAAGACAGGGACCCTAACTATGGCTACACCTTC
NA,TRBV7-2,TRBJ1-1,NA,CASSLDFMAMNTEAFF,TGTGCCAGCAGCTTAGATTTTATGGCTATGAACACTGAAGCTTTCTTT
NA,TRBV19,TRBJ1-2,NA,CASSIWESHYGYTF,TGTGCCAGTAGTATCTGGGAATCCCACTATGGCTACACCTTC